Shown below are 25 T cell receptor beta chains from a single sample sequenced in a study of blood T cell repertoires in COVID-19 (dated by TCRdb to 2020 to 2022). The protocol used for the library was the immunoSEQ multiplex PCR assay. The table comes from immuneACCESS by way of TCRdb, which keeps in-frame sequences with V and J called. Part of the clones is missing from these tables; in studies checked, under half for an unresolved V gene and the rest for unknown reasons. The sample table records about 66,000 clones; around 88% of these occur just once. Approximately 6.4% of the sample rests with the top ten. Sequencing was performed on peripheral blood. These receptors originate from a woman in her seventies with acute or convalescent COVID-19.

This chain uses TRBV18 with TRBJ1-2, with 7 bases identical to TRBD1. The CDR3 has 12 residues. After removal of 6 bases from V and 4 bases from J, the junction contained 2 bases not matched to a gene. Germline assignment: CDR1 KGHSH and CDR2 LQKENI. In DNA form, the CDR3 reads TGTGCCAGCTCTCGGGACAGCTATGGCTACACCTTC. It encodes CASSRDSYGYTF.

The chain couples TRBV27 to TRBJ1-5, with D maybe TRBD1 (5 bases). With 5 bases removed from V and 0 bases from J, the gap between germline ends came to 11 bases. The CDR3 has 15 residues. Germline V gives CDR1 MNHEY, CDR2 SMNVEV (reference sequence). The CDR3: CASSVAGPSNQPQHF. The DNA for the CDR3 is TGTGCCAGCAGTGTGGCGGGGCCTAGCAATCAGCCCCAGCATTTT.

The gene calls are TRBV6-5 and TRBJ1-6; D possibly corresponds to TRBD1 (6 bases). The length of the CDR3 is 15 residues. Per the germline V gene, CDR1 is MNHEY and CDR2 is SVGAGI. V was trimmed by 6 bases and J by 3 bases, leaving 12 bases between them. The CDR3 nucleotides are TGTGCCAGCAGCCCCCAGGACAGCTATAATTCACCCCTCCACTTT. Encoded protein: CASSPQDSYNSPLHF.

This clone appeared once. CDR3 DNA: TGTGCCAGCAGAGGGACAGGGGGCTATAATTCACCCCTCCACTTT. This sequence encodes CASRGTGGYNSPLHF. The V and J genes are TRBV2 and TRBJ1-6; the match to TRBD1 covers 11 bases. Germline V CDR1 and CDR2: SNHLY, FYNNEI. The CDR3 loop spans 15 amino acids. With 6 bases clipped from V and 3 bases from J, the junction kept 1 base outside the gene matches.

This sequence joins TRBV7-9 and TRBJ2-7; the match to TRBD2 covers 9 bases. This CDR3 has 17 residues. Germline lookup yields CDR1 SEHNR and CDR2 FQNEAQ (reference sequence). The J segment lost 2 bases and the V segment lost 0 bases, leaving 8 bases of the junction unmatched. CDR3 DNA: TGTGCCAGCAGCTTAGCGCTAGTGCTAGCGGGGACCTACGAGCAGTACTTC. Amino acid sequence: CASSLALVLAGTYEQYF.

The chain joins TRBV9 to TRBJ2-1, with D possibly matching TRBD1 (6 bases). Germline CDR1 is SGDLS and CDR2 is YYNGEE. Trimming shortened V by 3 bases and J by 6 bases, and 13 bases separated the two germline ends. The CDR3 covers 14 residues. In DNA form, the CDR3 reads TGTGCCAGCAGCGCCAACAGGGTTGGCAATGAGCAGTTCTTC. Its protein is CASSANRVGNEQFF.

The chain has TRBV3-1 (or the pseudogene TRBV3-2) and TRBJ1-2, with a tentative D call TRBD1 (6 bases). Germline loops: CDR1 LGHDT, CDR2 YNNKEL (reference sequence). This CDR3 is built from 14 residues. Trimming stripped 3 bases from V and 3 bases from J, with 11 bases between. CDR3 sequence (DNA): TGTGCCAGCAGCCAGCAGGGGACCTACTATGGCTACACCTTC. Translation gives CASSQQGTYYGYTF.

The chain employs TRBV12-3 or TRBV12-4 and TRBJ1-1; 7 bases are shared with TRBD1. The CDR3 extends over 12 amino acids. J gave up 8 bases and V 7 bases, and 7 bases lay outside the gene matches. The CDR3 sequence is CASIGTAGEAFF. The CDR3 region has the DNA TGTGCCAGCATAGGGACAGCCGGGGAAGCTTTCTTT.

The rearrangement uses TRBV5-1 and TRBJ2-7; 8 bases fit TRBD1. From germline, CDR1 is SGHRS and CDR2 YFSETQ. This CDR3 has 14 residues. The J segment lost 7 bases and the V segment lost 4 bases, leaving 10 bases of the junction unmatched. CDR3 sequence (DNA): TGCGCCAGCAGCCACGGACAGGGTATGGGGGAGCAGTACTTC. This gives the protein CASSHGQGMGEQYF.

The V and J genes are TRBV5-4 and TRBJ2-7, with a tentative D call TRBD1 (6 bases). Per germline, CDR1 SGHNT and CDR2 YYREEE (reference sequence). Trimming left V 2 bases short and J 3 bases short, with 24 bases between. CDR3 length: 18 residues. The CDR3 sequence is CASSFGSAKTGSNYEQYF. CDR3 bases: TGTGCCAGCAGCTTTGGTAGCGCCAAGACAGGTTCCAACTACGAGCAGTACTTC.

The V and J genes are TRBV28 and TRBJ1-5; 10 nucleotides agree with TRBD1. V gave up 3 bases and J gave up 3 bases; unmatched junction bases: 8. The CDR3 is 17 amino acids. CDR1 is MDHEN, CDR2 SYDVKM, per germline. CDR3 nucleotides: TGTGCCAGCAGTTTCCCGGACAGGGGGTCTGTCAATCAGCCCCAGCATTTT. Its protein product is CASSFPDRGSVNQPQHF.

The chain couples TRBV5-1 to TRBJ1-6; D is ambiguous. V was trimmed by 7 bases and J by 8 bases, leaving 19 bases between them. Germline V gives CDR1 SGHRS, CDR2 YFSETQ. The CDR3 has 15 amino acids. The chain's CDR3 is CASRRGEVLDSPLHF. CDR3 sequence (DNA): TGCGCCAGCCGCCGCGGGGAGGTTTTAGATTCACCCCTCCACTTT.

V gene TRBV7-2 combines with J gene TRBJ2-7; TRBD1 is a possible D gene (5 bases). The V gene lost 1 base and the J gene lost 0 bases, with 10 bases spanning the gap. The germline V gene has CDR1 SGHTA and CDR2 FQGNSA. This CDR3 has 15 residues. CDR3 loop: CASSLGQGLSYEQYF. CDR3 sequence (DNA): TGTGCCAGCAGCTTAGGGCAGGGCCTCTCCTACGAGCAGTACTTC.

This chain joins TRBV24-1 and TRBJ1-2; D remains unclear. V was clipped by 5 bases and J by 8 bases, with 14 bases between them. The germline V gene encodes CDR1 KGHDR and CDR2 SFDVKD. The CDR3 contains 13 residues. The CDR3 DNA sequence: TGTGCCACCAGTGCCCAGGAAAGAAGCGGCTACACCTTC. This codes for CATSAQERSGYTF.

The chain has TRBV7-9 and TRBJ2-1; 11 bases line up with TRBD2. The germline V gene encodes CDR1 SEHNR and CDR2 FQNEAQ (reference sequence). The CDR3 loop spans 17 amino acids. The V and J ends lost 1 base and 2 bases, in that order; junction bases with no gene match: 4. The CDR3 loop reads CASSLGYSGRAYNEQFF. CDR3 nucleotide sequence: TGTGCCAGCAGCTTAGGGTATAGCGGGAGGGCCTACAATGAGCAGTTCTTC.

This chain connects TRBV5-1 to TRBJ2-6; TRBD1 matches 10 bases. The CDR3 consists of 20 residues. Germline CDR1 reads SGHRS; CDR2 reads YFSETQ. The V segment lost 4 bases and the J segment 0 bases; nucleotides outside the gene matches: 13. The CDR3 DNA reads as TGCGCCAGCAGCCCTCGCGGGACAGGGGACGGGAGCTCTGGGGCCAACGTCCTGACTTTC. Translating it yields CASSPRGTGDGSSGANVLTF.

The rearrangement links TRBV4-1 to TRBJ1-2; 10 bases match TRBD1. With 7 bases clipped from V and 7 bases from J, the junction kept 15 bases outside the gene matches. Germline V gives CDR1 MGHRA, CDR2 YSYEKL. There are 16 residues in the CDR3. CDR3 region: CASKRFPDRGLGGYTF. CDR3 DNA: TGCGCCAGCAAGAGGTTCCCTGACAGGGGGCTAGGTGGCTACACCTTC.

The chain couples TRBV29-1 to TRBJ2-1; D remains unclear. V was shortened by 6 bases and J by 5 bases, with 5 bases between the two germline ends. CDR1 and CDR2 (germline): SQVTM, ANQGSEA. The CDR3 has 10 amino acids. CDR3 nucleotide sequence: TGCAGCGTCACTGACAATGAGCAGTTCTTC. This sequence encodes CSVTDNEQFF.

This clone showed up just once. One junction end disagrees with the germline gene, perhaps due to a read error. The rearrangement joins TRBV12-3 or TRBV12-4 to TRBJ1-1; D is unresolved. The CDR3 consists of 13 residues. CDR3 nucleotides: TGTGCCAGCAGTTTTTTGGAGGAGGGCAGAATGCTCTTT. Translation: CASSFLEEGRMLF.

The chain carries TRBV28 and TRBJ2-3; D not resolved. The length of the CDR3 is 13 residues. CDR1 and CDR2 from the germline V gene are MDHEN and SYDVKM. V lost 10 bases and J lost 3, with 14 bases in between. The CDR3 DNA reads as TGTGCCACCCACGTGACTCATACAGATACGCAGTATTTT. Its protein is CATHVTHTDTQYF.

This rearrangement joins TRBV28 to TRBJ1-1; D is unresolved. In germline, CDR1 is MDHEN, CDR2 SYDVKM. The CDR3 is made up of 12 amino acids. Trimming took off 6 bases at V and 8 bases at J, with 13 bases between the two ends. CDR3 in DNA: TGTGCCAGCAGCCGACTCCCGACCGAAGCTTTCTTT. Translation: CASSRLPTEAFF. The full variable domain, with the rest looked up from reference TRBV28 and TRBJ1-1, is DVKVTQSSRYLVKRTGEKVFLECVQDMDHENMFWYRQDPGLGLRLIYFSYDVKMKEKGDIPEGYSVSREKKERFSLILESASTNQTSMYLCASSRLPTEAFFGQGTRLTVV.

The rearrangement joins TRBV27 to TRBJ2-3, with TRBD2 matching over 10 bases. V was pared by 5 bases and J by 4 bases, with 12 bases of the junction left unmatched. The CDR3 length is 17 residues. CDR1 and CDR2 (germline): MNHEY, SMNVEV (reference sequence). In DNA form, the CDR3 reads TGTGCCAGCAGTCCCCGAAGAGCGGGGGGGCGGGCAGATACGCAGTATTTT. Its translation: CASSPRRAGGRADTQYF.

The chain uses TRBV4-1 and TRBJ1-1; possibly TRBD1 for D (5 bases). Germline loops: CDR1 MGHRA, CDR2 YSYEKL. The CDR3 length is 12 residues. Trimming pared 4 bases from V and 8 bases from J, leaving 11 bases between. This CDR3 is CASSLGGLEAFF. The CDR3 DNA reads as TGCGCCAGCAGCCTCGGGGGACTGGAAGCTTTCTTT.

The genes are TRBV19 and TRBJ1-2, with 8 bases identical to TRBD1. The CDR3 spans 13 residues. V lost 3 bases and J lost 6; bases outside the gene matches: 3. Germline V lookup: CDR1 LNHDA, CDR2 SQIVND (reference sequence). The CDR3 nucleotides are TGTGCCAGTAGTATCCAGGGGGCAGATGGCTACACCTTC. Translating it yields CASSIQGADGYTF.

The J gene is TRBJ1-2, the V gene TRBV28; D may be TRBD1 (6 bases). This CDR3 spans 14 amino acids. V was clipped by 2 bases and J by 4 bases, with 11 bases between them. Germline loops: CDR1 MDHEN, CDR2 SYDVKM. CDR3 sequence: CASSLVGQLYGYTF. The CDR3 bases are TGTGCCAGCAGTTTAGTTGGACAGCTCTATGGCTACACCTTC.